This T cell receptor (beta chain) was retrieved from a study of OX40 agonist ivuxolimab in advanced cancers. Germline-derived CDR1 and CDR2 are MNHEY and SMNVEV (reference sequence). The length of the CDR3 is 15 residues. The V gene end was trimmed by 8 bases and the J gene end by 9 bases; junction bases not matched to a gene: 16. Only in-frame clones appear in the TCRdb table, and some are missing; sequencing was by immunoSEQ multiplex PCR. The table has more than 25,000 clones, less than 80% seen once. The sequence was obtained from an adult with an advanced solid tumor such as melanoma, head and neck, liver or kidney cancer. The source material was CD4+ or CD8+ T cells sorted from blood, sampled in a trial of the OX40 agonist ivuxolimab. J is TRBJ2-1 and V is TRBV27, with 7 positions matching TRBD2. The CDR3, as DNA: TGTGCCAGCCTTGGCACGGCGGGAGAAGACGGTGAGCAGTTCTTC. It is translated as CASLGTAGEDGEQFF.